A selection of T cell receptor beta chains follows, all from one sample in a study of radiotherapy plus CTLA-4 blockade in lung cancer. This table comes from immunoSEQ multiplex PCR, and its TCRdb copy is limited to in-frame clones, with some not included. This table holds 45,000 or so clones, about three quarters found once. The sequences come from peripheral blood, collected from a patient treated with radiotherapy plus ipilimumab. All receptors come from a human donor with non-small cell lung cancer who had a complete response to radiotherapy plus ipilimumab. The CDR3 runs from the conserved cysteine through the conserved F or W. Fields, in order: clone size, J gene, V gene, D gene, CDR3 protein, CDR3 DNA. A D gene is named only where the DNA matches it firmly. Size tells how often a clone was seen (once, few, many) or the class of an expanded clone, and some rows leave it out.

NA | TRBJ2-3 | TRBV9 | TRBD2 | CASNPGGRGTDTQYF | TGTGCCAGCAACCCGGGGGGACGGGGGACAGATACGCAGTATTTT
NA | TRBJ2-3 | TRBV6-5 | TRBD2 | CASSYSGLGQYF | TGTGCCAGCAGTTACTCAGGACTAGGGCAGTATTTT
NA | TRBJ1-6 | TRBV30 | TRBD1 | CACKGQGSSYNSPLHF | TGTGCCTGCAAGGGACAGGGAAGCTCCTATAATTCACCCCTCCACTTT
NA | TRBJ2-1 | TRBV30 | NA | CACREWSYNEQFF | TGTGCCTGCCGCGAGTGGTCCTACAATGAGCAGTTCTTC
NA | TRBJ2-1 | TRBV29-1 | TRBD1 | CSVDIGGRSYNEQFF | TGCAGCGTTGATATAGGGGGCAGGTCCTACAATGAGCAGTTCTTC
NA | TRBJ2-5 | TRBV5-6 | TRBD1 | CASSPGQGLGETQYF | TGTGCCAGCAGCCCGGGACAGGGTTTAGGAGAGACCCAGTACTTC
NA | TRBJ2-5 | TRBV2 | TRBD2 | CASSEISGGYQETQYF | TGTGCCAGCAGTGAAATCAGCGGGGGGTACCAAGAGACCCAGTACTTC
NA | TRBJ2-3 | TRBV29-1 | NA | CSVEPGDTQYF | TGCAGCGTTGAACCGGGAGATACGCAGTATTTT
NA | TRBJ1-1 | TRBV4-2 | TRBD1 | CASRTGPEAFF | TGTGCCAGCAGGACAGGGCCTGAAGCTTTCTTT
NA | TRBJ2-1 | TRBV18 | TRBD2 | CASSPPVFAGGANNEQFF | TGTGCCAGCTCACCACCGGTTTTCGCGGGGGGGGCAAATAATGAGCAGTTCTTC
NA | TRBJ1-5 | TRBV30 | NA | CAWSRQGTQPQHF | TGTGCCTGGAGTAGGCAGGGGACTCAGCCCCAGCATTTT
medium-sized | TRBJ2-1 | TRBV10-3 | TRBD2 | CAISESIRSGFYNEQFF | TGTGCCATCAGTGAGTCGATTCGTAGCGGGTTCTACAATGAGCAGTTCTTC
NA | TRBJ1-3 | TRBV6-5 | NA | CASSRAGSGNTIYF | TGTGCCAGCAGCAGGGCCGGATCTGGAAACACCATATATTTT
NA | TRBJ2-2 | TRBV5-4 | NA | CASSSPSQLFF | TGTGCCAGCAGTTCCCCCTCTCAGTTGTTTTTT
NA | TRBJ2-7 | TRBV7-9 | TRBD2 | CASSLGSGSYEQYF | TGTGCCAGCAGCTTAGGTAGCGGGTCCTACGAGCAGTACTTC
NA | TRBJ2-3 | TRBV9 | TRBD2 | CASSTSGSRADTQYF | TGTGCCAGCAGCACTAGCGGGAGTAGGGCAGATACGCAGTATTTT
few | TRBJ1-5 | TRBV7-9 | NA | CASSLIGQNQPQHF | TGTGCCAGCAGCTTAATTGGACAGAATCAGCCCCAGCATTTT
NA | TRBJ1-5 | TRBV5-5 | NA | CASSSGQYSNQPQHF | TGTGCCAGCAGCTCCGGACAGTATAGCAATCAGCCCCAGCATTTT
NA | TRBJ1-1 | TRBV5-1 | TRBD1 | CASSTTGDKNTEAFF | TGCGCCAGCAGCACTACAGGGGATAAGAACACTGAAGCTTTCTTT
NA | TRBJ1-2 | TRBV2 | NA | CASSPESRYTF | TGTGCCAGCAGTCCCGAGTCCCGCTACACCTTC
NA | TRBJ2-7 | TRBV4-3 | TRBD1 | CASSQGQGTGEQYF | TGCGCCAGCAGCCAAGGACAGGGTACAGGCGAGCAGTACTTC
NA | TRBJ1-3 | TRBV7-6 | NA | CASSLGQSISGNTIYF | TGTGCCAGCAGCTTAGGGCAGTCGATCTCTGGAAACACCATATATTTT
NA | TRBJ2-3 | TRBV11-2 | NA | CASRASGTDTQYF | TGTGCCAGCAGAGCGAGCGGAACAGATACGCAGTATTTT
NA | TRBJ1-2 | TRBV11-2 | TRBD1 | CATKPARQGSYGYTF | TGTGCCACCAAGCCCGCCCGACAGGGATCCTATGGCTACACCTTC
NA | TRBJ2-1 | TRBV30 | NA | CAWRDRSSYNEQFF | TGTGCCTGGAGGGACAGAAGTTCCTACAATGAGCAGTTCTTC
NA | TRBJ2-7 | TRBV6-6 | NA | CASSYRTGYEQYF | TGTGCCAGCAGTTACCGAACAGGCTACGAGCAGTACTTC
NA | TRBJ1-6 | TRBV27 | NA | CASSLRDYNSPLHF | TGTGCCAGCAGTTTACGGGACTATAATTCACCCCTCCACTTT
once | TRBJ2-1 | TRBV7-9 | NA | CASSFRGGPFNEQFF | TGTGCCAGCAGCTTTAGAGGGGGACCCTTCAATGAGCAGTTCTTC
NA | TRBJ2-2 | TRBV7-8 | TRBD1 | CASRQGAVGELFF | TGTGCCAGCCGGCAGGGGGCGGTCGGGGAGCTGTTTTTT
NA | TRBJ1-1 | TRBV13 | NA | CASSLGDRPNTEAFF | TGTGCCAGCAGCTTAGGGGACAGACCAAACACTGAAGCTTTCTTT
NA | TRBJ1-2 | TRBV19 | TRBD1 | CASQDRGRFYGYTF | TGTGCCAGCCAAGACAGGGGGCGATTCTATGGCTACACCTTC
NA | TRBJ2-1 | TRBV29-1 | NA | CSYFGEYYNEQFF | TGCAGCTATTTCGGGGAATACTACAATGAGCAGTTCTTC
NA | TRBJ2-7 | TRBV6-5 | NA | CASSYMEGYEQYF | TGTGCCAGCAGTTACATGGAGGGCTACGAGCAGTACTTC